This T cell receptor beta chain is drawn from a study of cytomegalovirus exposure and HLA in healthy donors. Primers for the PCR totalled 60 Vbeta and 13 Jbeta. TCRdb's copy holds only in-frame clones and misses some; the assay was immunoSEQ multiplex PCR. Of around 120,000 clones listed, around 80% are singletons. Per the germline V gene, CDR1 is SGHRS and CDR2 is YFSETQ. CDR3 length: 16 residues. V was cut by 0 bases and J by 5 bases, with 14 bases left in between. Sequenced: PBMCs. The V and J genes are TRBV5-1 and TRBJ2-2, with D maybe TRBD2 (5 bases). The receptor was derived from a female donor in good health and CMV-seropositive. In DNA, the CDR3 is TGCGCCAGCAGCTTGGGTACAGCCCGGGGTACCGGGGAGCTGTTTTTT. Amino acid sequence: CASSLGTARGTGELFF.